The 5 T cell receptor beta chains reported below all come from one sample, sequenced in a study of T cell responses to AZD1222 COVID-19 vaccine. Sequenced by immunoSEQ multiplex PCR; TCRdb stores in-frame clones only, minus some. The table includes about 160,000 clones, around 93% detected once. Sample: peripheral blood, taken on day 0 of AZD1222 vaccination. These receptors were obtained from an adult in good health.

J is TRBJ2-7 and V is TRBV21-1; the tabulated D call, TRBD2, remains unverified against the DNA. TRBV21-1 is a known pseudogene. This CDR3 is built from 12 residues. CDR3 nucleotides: TGTGCCAGCAGCAAAGCTCTGTACGAGCAGTACTTC. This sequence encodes CASSKALYEQYF.

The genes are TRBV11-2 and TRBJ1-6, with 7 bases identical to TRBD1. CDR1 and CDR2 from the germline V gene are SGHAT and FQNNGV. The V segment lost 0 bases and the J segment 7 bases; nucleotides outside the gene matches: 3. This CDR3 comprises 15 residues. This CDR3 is CASSLEGQQNSPLHF. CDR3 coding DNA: TGTGCCAGCAGCTTAGAGGGACAGCAAAATTCACCCCTCCACTTT.

The CDR3 is CASSGWGGAAPYEQYF. CDR3 nucleotides: TGTGCCAGTAGTGGGTGGGGAGGGGCCGCACCCTACGAGCAGTACTTC. This chain uses TRBV19 with TRBJ2-7; TRBD2 aligns across 7 bases. Trimming removed 5 bases from V and 2 bases from J; junction bases left unmatched: 12. There are 16 residues in the CDR3. The germline V gene encodes CDR1 LNHDA and CDR2 SQIVND (reference sequence).

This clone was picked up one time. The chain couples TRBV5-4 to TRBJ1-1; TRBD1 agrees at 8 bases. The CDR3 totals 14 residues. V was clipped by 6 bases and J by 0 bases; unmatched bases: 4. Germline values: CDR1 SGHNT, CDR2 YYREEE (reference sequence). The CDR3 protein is CASTRQGMNTEAFF. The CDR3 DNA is TGTGCCAGCACCCGACAGGGGATGAACACTGAAGCTTTCTTT.

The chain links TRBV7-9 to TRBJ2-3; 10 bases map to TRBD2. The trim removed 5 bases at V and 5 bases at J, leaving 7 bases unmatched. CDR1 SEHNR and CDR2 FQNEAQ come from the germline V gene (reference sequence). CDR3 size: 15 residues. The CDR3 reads CASSRTSGGGDTQYF. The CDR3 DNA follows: TGTGCCAGCAGCCGGACTAGCGGAGGGGGAGATACGCAGTATTTT.